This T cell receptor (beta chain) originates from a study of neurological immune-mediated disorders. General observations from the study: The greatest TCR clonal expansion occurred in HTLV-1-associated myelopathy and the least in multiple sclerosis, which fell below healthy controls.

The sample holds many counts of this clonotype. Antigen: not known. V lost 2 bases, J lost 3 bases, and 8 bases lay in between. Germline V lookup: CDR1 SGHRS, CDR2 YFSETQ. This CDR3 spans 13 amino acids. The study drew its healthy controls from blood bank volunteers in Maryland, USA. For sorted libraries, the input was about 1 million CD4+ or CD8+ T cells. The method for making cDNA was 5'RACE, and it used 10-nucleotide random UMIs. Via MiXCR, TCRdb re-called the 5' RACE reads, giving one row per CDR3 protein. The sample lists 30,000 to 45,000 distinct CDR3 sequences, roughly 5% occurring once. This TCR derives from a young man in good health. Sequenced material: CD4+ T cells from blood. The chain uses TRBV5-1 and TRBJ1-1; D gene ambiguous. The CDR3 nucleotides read TGCGCCAGCAGCTTCGAGGGATACACTGAAGCTTTCTTT. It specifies CASSFEGYTEAFF.